This section outlines one TCR beta chain sequence together with its context. Its antigen remains unidentified. Per-nucleotide qualities are absent, and no much larger clonotype sits a single base away. TCRbeta CDR3 regions were amplified from genomic DNA by means of the immunoSEQ Assay, a bias-controlled multiplex PCR. The published analysis was carried out like this. Within the assay, amplification of reference gene primers was used to estimate how many nucleated cells each sample contained. Sequence reads were collapsed and filtered to measure the absolute abundance of every unique TCRbeta CDR3 rearrangement. Productive Simpson clonality was computed per sample as the square root of Simpson's diversity index over productive rearrangements. As stored in TCRdb, this immuneACCESS dataset retains in-frame rearrangements with V and J assigned. A fraction of the clones does not appear; measured against another copy, unresolved V genes explain less than half of the discrepancy, and the remainder lacks a known reason. That table supplies the V and J calls and clone size; D and trimming were determined from the DNA. Counted in this sample were fewer than 50,000 clones; 83% of them appeared once. 10% to 15% of the sample is taken by the ten largest.

The junction carries 12 bases between V and J, which are trimmed by 1 base and 8 bases respectively. The CDR3 runs 13 residues from the cysteine to the phenylalanine. This entry keeps only the CDR3 DNA: 39 bases, framed from base 1. CDR1 and CDR2 are drawn from the germline V gene (reference sequence): LGHDT, YNNKEL. The data stem from a study of blood T cell repertoires in COVID-19 (dated by TCRdb to about 2020). For context, the study as a whole: Collaborator samples came from the United States, Italy and Spain and covered acute and convalescent phases of COVID-19. The material from the prospective study consisted of cDNA or gDNA derived from T cells, B-cell-depleted T cells, or PBMCs. Subjects who had been exposed to COVID-19, were actively infected with it, or had recovered from it provided the deeply sampled blood TCRbeta repertoires that made up the dataset. The repertoires were made available in a free public database intended to serve as a resource for research on the immune response to SARS-CoV-2. Samples were obtained from the ongoing ImmuneRACE study (first 160 participants) and from over 1,000 subjects provided by 6 global collaborators. The sample metadata nearly always contained a de-identified subject ID, COVID-19 status, age in years and sex. Where HLA class I and class II types were available, the types were taken from metadata supplied by the sample provider, not from assay-based typing. Overall study results and their limits: The quantity of clinical and demographic metadata differed by source and by participant and was supplied without curation.

Collaborating institutions collected whole blood in K2EDTA tubes following their own protocols. For TCRbeta analysis, collaborator samples were shipped as frozen whole blood, as isolated PBMCs, or as DNA extracted from either sample type. This receptor was taken from a human donor in a cohort sampled during active COVID-19. Recombination connected TRBV3-1 (or the pseudogene TRBV3-2) to TRBJ2-7, with no confident D gene call. Specimen: peripheral blood. The CDR3 corresponds to CASSQVTASKQYF. The DNA sequence is TGTGCCAGCAGCCAAGTCACAGCTTCCAAGCAGTACTTC.